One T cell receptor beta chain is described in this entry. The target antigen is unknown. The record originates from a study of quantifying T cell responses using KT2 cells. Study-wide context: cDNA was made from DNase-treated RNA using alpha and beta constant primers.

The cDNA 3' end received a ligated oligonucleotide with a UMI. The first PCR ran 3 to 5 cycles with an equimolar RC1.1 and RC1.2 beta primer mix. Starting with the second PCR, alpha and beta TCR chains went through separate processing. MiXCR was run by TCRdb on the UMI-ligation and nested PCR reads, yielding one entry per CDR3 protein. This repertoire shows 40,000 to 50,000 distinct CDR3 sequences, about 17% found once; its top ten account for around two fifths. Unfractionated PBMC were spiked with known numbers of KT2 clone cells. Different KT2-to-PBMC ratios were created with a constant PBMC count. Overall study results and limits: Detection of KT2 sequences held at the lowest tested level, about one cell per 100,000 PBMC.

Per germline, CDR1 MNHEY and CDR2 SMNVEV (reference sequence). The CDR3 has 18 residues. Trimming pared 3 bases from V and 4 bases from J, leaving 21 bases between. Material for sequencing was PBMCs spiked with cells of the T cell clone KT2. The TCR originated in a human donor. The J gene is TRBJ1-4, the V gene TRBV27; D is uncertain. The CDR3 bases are TGTGCCAGCAGTTTCAGTCGAATTAAGGGTTCCGGTAATGAAAAACTGTTTTTT. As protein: CASSFSRIKGSGNEKLFF.